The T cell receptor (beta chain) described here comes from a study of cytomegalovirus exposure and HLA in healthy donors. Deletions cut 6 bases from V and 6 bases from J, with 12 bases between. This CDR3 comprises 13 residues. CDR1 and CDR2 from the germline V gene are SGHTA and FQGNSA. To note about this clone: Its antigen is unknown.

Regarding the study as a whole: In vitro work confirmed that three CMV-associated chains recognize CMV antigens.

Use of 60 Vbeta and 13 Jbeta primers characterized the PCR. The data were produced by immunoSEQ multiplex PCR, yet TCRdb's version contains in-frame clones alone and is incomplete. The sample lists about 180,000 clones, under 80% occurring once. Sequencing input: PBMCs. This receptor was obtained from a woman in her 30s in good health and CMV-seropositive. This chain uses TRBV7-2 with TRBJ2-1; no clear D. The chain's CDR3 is CASRRASGNEQFF. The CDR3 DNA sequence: TGTGCCAGCAGGAGAGCTTCGGGCAATGAGCAGTTCTTC.